This T cell receptor beta chain was recovered during a study of beta chain features in type 1 diabetes. Study results and caveats: All four CD4+ subsets of Type 1 diabetes patients contained TCRB CDR3s that were moderately but significantly shorter. Any HLA effect on TCRB rearrangement was left unresolved by small sub-analyses. Shorter templates may be favored by PCR, equally so in patients and controls.

Sequencing targeted expressed TCRB transcripts, as all isolated RNA had been reverse transcribed. Sequencing was performed with immunoSEQ multiplex PCR; in TCRdb, only in-frame clones are kept and a portion is missing. The sample has some 640,000 clones, about 14% seen once; the top ten hold around 0.04%. Notes on this clone: What it binds is not known.

The V gene lost 4 bases and the J gene lost 5 bases, with 9 bases spanning the gap. Per germline, CDR1 SGHTA and CDR2 FQGNSA. The CDR3 is made up of 13 amino acids. The sequence derives from a man aged 18 to 29 with type 1 diabetes. The sample consisted of naive CD4+ T cells from blood. The chain joins TRBV7-2 to TRBJ1-5; D is possibly TRBD1 (5 bases). The CDR3 spells CASSYVQDQPQHF. In DNA, the CDR3 is TGTGCCAGCAGCTACGTACAGGATCAGCCCCAGCATTTT.